This TCR beta chain was identified during a study of shared clonotypes between healthy human individuals. Study information: The study used three CD4 naive, three CD4 memory, two CD8 naive and one CD8 memory plate per donor.

Germline CDR1 and CDR2: DFQATT and SNEGSKA (reference sequence). The CDR3 sequence is 10 residues long. V was pared by 5 bases and J by 1 base, with 3 bases between. A CD45RA-negative memory subset and a CD45RA+ naive subset were separated from the CD4+ cells. Libraries were prepared by immunoSEQ multiplex PCR; TCRdb keeps only in-frame clonotypes and omits some of them. The sample lists around 1,100,000 clones, roughly 80% occurring once. As to this clone: Its matching antigen is unknown.

Study results and limitations: Clonotypes that were shared across a handful of donors made up approximately 5% of naive CD4 clonotypes.

This TCR was sampled from a man aged 18 to 29 in good health. Some clones in this sample may be carry-over from other donors' samples. This chain joins TRBV20-1 and TRBJ2-7; D is unclear. The sample comprised memory CD4+ T cells from PBMCs. Subset reported: CD45RA-negative fraction. CDR3 nucleotide sequence: TGCAGTGCTCCGTCCTACGAGCAGTACTTC. This codes for CSAPSYEQYF.